This entry lists 17 T cell receptor beta chains sequenced from one sample in a study of T cell responses to AZD1222 COVID-19 vaccine. Generated by immunoSEQ multiplex PCR, the TCRdb table keeps only in-frame clones and is missing some. Seen here are around 180,000 clones, approximately 94% observed once, and the top ten hold around 1.5%. This material consisted of peripheral blood, taken 28 days after the second AZD1222 dose. The receptors originated from an adult who received the AZD1222 COVID-19 vaccine.

The rearrangement joins TRBV21-1 to TRBJ2-7. TRBV21-1 has pseudogene status. CDR3 length equals 10 residues. CDR3 amino acids: CARPIYEQYF. In nucleotides, the CDR3 is TGTGCCAGGCCGATCTACGAGCAGTACTTC.

The rearrangement joins TRBV10-3 to TRBJ1-5, with TRBD1 identical over 9 bases. This CDR3 region has 15 residues. Germline V CDR1 and CDR2: ENHRY, SYGVKD. The J segment lost 6 bases and the V segment lost 5 bases, leaving 8 bases of the junction unmatched. Written as DNA, the CDR3 is TGTGCCATCAGTCCGGGACAGGGAATGGGTCAGCCCCAGCATTTT. Its protein product is CAISPGQGMGQPQHF.

The genes are TRBV12-5 and TRBJ2-1; the match to TRBD1 covers 11 bases. The V and J ends lost 5 bases and 7 bases, in that order; junction bases with no gene match: 7. The CDR3 is 15 residues long. Germline V lookup: CDR1 LGHNT, CDR2 FRNRAP. For the CDR3, the DNA is TGTGCTAGTGGTCCCGGGACAGGGGGTAGGAATGAGCAGTTCTTC. Its protein product is CASGPGTGGRNEQFF. Drawing the rest from reference TRBV12-5 and TRBJ2-1, the complete variable domain is DARVTQTPRHKVTEMGQEVTMRCQPILGHNTVFWYRQTMMQGLELLAYFRNRAPLDDSGMPKDRFSAEMPDATLATLKIQPSEPRDSAVYFCASGPGTGGRNEQFFGPGTRLTVL.

In its sample, this clone was seen a few times. The chain couples TRBV5-4 to TRBJ1-2, with no clear D. Per germline, CDR1 SGHNT and CDR2 YYREEE (reference sequence). V dropped 0 bases and J dropped 4 bases, with 7 bases sitting between them. The CDR3 is 13 amino acids. The chain's CDR3 is CASSLVGSYGYTF. The CDR3 DNA follows: TGTGCCAGCAGCTTGGTTGGGAGCTATGGCTACACCTTC.

The CDR3 DNA reads TGTGCCAGCAGCGTCCGCCGCTCTGGAAACACCATATATTTT. It codes for CASSVRRSGNTIYF. The chain couples TRBV7-9 to TRBJ1-3; D is undetermined. Germline V gene sequence: CDR1 SEHNR, CDR2 FQNEAQ (reference sequence). The V end was cut by 5 bases, the J end by 0 bases, with 8 bases between. CDR3 size: 14 residues.

The chain uses TRBV29-1 and TRBJ2-3, with D maybe TRBD2 (5 bases). Germline CDR1 reads SQVTM; CDR2 reads ANQGSEA. V was cut by 2 bases and J by 0 bases, with 15 bases left in between. The CDR3 has 16 amino acids. CDR3 sequence: CSVERYGGLSTDTQYF. CDR3 in DNA: TGCAGCGTTGAACGGTATGGAGGCCTTAGCACAGATACGCAGTATTTT.

The V call is TRBV9, the J call TRBJ2-3; D might be TRBD2 (6 bases). Germline-derived CDR1 and CDR2 are SGDLS and YYNGEE. The ends were cut back, 0 bases at V and 3 bases at J, with 14 bases in the middle. CDR3 length equals 16 residues. The CDR3 region has the DNA TGTGCCAGCAGCGTAGGCGGGAAGTTGGGGACAGATACGCAGTATTTT. This gives the protein CASSVGGKLGTDTQYF.

This clone was observed a single time. V is TRBV12-5 and J is TRBJ1-4; D ambiguous. Deletions cut 1 base from V and 4 bases from J, with 10 bases between. This CDR3 is 15 amino acids long. Germline-derived CDR1 and CDR2 are LGHNT and FRNRAP. The CDR3 nucleotides read TGTGCTAGTGGTTTGGGGACGGTTTTTAATGAAAAACTGTTTTTT. This sequence encodes CASGLGTVFNEKLFF.

Within the sample, this clone is medium-sized. V usage is TRBV21-1 and J usage is TRBJ1-1; the table gives TRBD1 as D, unverified against the DNA. TRBV21-1 counts as a pseudogene. The CDR3 contains 15 residues. The CDR3 region is CASSKRRTGNTEAFF. The CDR3, as DNA: TGTGCCAGCAGCAAAAGGAGGACAGGGAACACTGAAGCTTTCTTT.

The rearrangement links TRBV19 to TRBJ2-1; D remains unclear. The V gene's germline CDR1 is LNHDA and CDR2 SQIVND (reference sequence). The V end was cut by 4 bases, the J end by 5 bases, with 21 bases between. The CDR3 runs to 17 residues. The CDR3 spells CASSSQPRTRSHNEQFF. CDR3 bases: TGTGCCAGTAGTAGTCAGCCACGGACCCGATCCCACAATGAGCAGTTCTTC.

V is TRBV3-1 (or the pseudogene TRBV3-2) and J is TRBJ2-3; D not certain. Germline V gives CDR1 LGHDT, CDR2 YNNKEL (reference sequence). V lost 4 bases to trimming and J lost 6 bases, with 8 bases between them. The CDR3 is made up of 12 amino acids. The CDR3 loop reads CASSPSIDTQYF. The CDR3 bases are TGTGCCAGCAGCCCCTCAATTGATACGCAGTATTTT.

The chain joins TRBV3-1 (or the pseudogene TRBV3-2) to TRBJ1-1, with TRBD1 as a possible D gene (6 bases). The CDR3 extends over 13 amino acids. CDR1 is LGHDT, CDR2 YNNKEL, per germline (reference sequence). V was clipped by 6 bases and J by 4 bases, with 12 bases between them. CDR3 in amino acids: CASSQQGFTEAFF. The CDR3, as DNA: TGTGCCAGCAGTCAACAGGGTTTCACTGAAGCTTTCTTT.

The rearrangement uses TRBV7-2 and TRBJ1-2; 8 bases line up with TRBD1. Per germline, CDR1 SGHTA and CDR2 FQGNSA. CDR3 length equals 18 residues. J lost 3 bases, V lost 5 bases, and 17 bases had no gene match. This CDR3 reads CASSTPRTGPGGDYGYTF. The CDR3 DNA sequence: TGTGCCAGCAGCACGCCAAGGACAGGGCCGGGGGGGGACTATGGCTACACCTTC.

The rearrangement links TRBV28 to TRBJ1-5, with TRBD1 matching over 9 bases. The V gene's germline CDR1 is MDHEN and CDR2 SYDVKM. After removal of 9 bases from V and 5 bases from J, the junction contained 8 bases not matched to a gene. The CDR3 covers 14 residues. The CDR3 region is CASRQGGLDQPQHF. CDR3 bases: TGTGCCAGTCGACAGGGGGGTTTGGATCAGCCCCAGCATTTT. The variable domain in full, completed from reference TRBV28 and TRBJ1-5, reads DVKVTQSSRYLVKRTGEKVFLECVQDMDHENMFWYRQDPGLGLRLIYFSYDVKMKEKGDIPEGYSVSREKKERFSLILESASTNQTSMYLCASRQGGLDQPQHFGDGTRLSIL.

The chain joins TRBV6-1 to TRBJ1-6; D perhaps matches TRBD1 (6 bases). The length of the CDR3 is 18 residues. CDR1 is MNHNS, CDR2 SASEGT, per germline. Trimming took 0 bases from V and 10 from J, leaving 22 bases between them. CDR3 in amino acids: CASSEARFRGRGQSPLHF. CDR3 DNA sequence: TGTGCCAGCAGTGAAGCGAGGTTTCGAGGTAGGGGACAATCACCCCTCCACTTT.

The V call is TRBV15, the J call TRBJ1-2, with a weak D call TRBD1 (5 bases). Germline V lookup: CDR1 LNHNV, CDR2 YYDKDF (reference sequence). Trimming removed 0 bases from V and 5 bases from J, with 16 bases in between. CDR3 length: 16 amino acids. CDR3 sequence: CATSRDQKGPLYGYTF. DNA of the CDR3: TGTGCCACCAGCAGAGATCAAAAGGGGCCATTATATGGCTACACCTTC. Combining the CDR3 with reference TRBV15 and TRBJ1-2 gives the whole variable domain DAMVIQNPRYQVTQFGKPVTLSCSQTLNHNVMYWYQQKSSQAPKLLFHYYDKDFNNEADTPDNFQSRRPNTSFCFLDIRSPGLGDTAMYLCATSRDQKGPLYGYTFGSGTRLTVV.

The J gene is TRBJ1-2, the V gene TRBV28; 8 nucleotides line up with TRBD1. The trim removed 0 bases at V and 4 bases at J, leaving 4 bases unmatched. The CDR3 loop spans 15 amino acids. Germline V gene lookup returns CDR1 MDHEN and CDR2 SYDVKM. CDR3 nucleotide sequence: TGTGCCAGCAGTTTATGGTTCAGGGGGCTCTATGGCTACACCTTC. The encoded protein is CASSLWFRGLYGYTF.